This T cell receptor (beta chain) is from a study of T-cell reconstitution after alpha-beta-depleted transplantation in children. A few counts support this clonotype. As it was prepared, the TCRbeta library received unique molecular identifiers. TCRdb reprocessed the PCR reads via MiXCR and lists one record per CDR3 protein. This sample has around 580,000 distinct CDR3 sequences, with 23% found just once. The germline CDR1 and CDR2 sequences are DFQATT and SNEGSKA (reference sequence). The V and J ends lost 8 bases and 9 bases respectively, with 17 bases between them. The CDR3 runs to 12 residues. The specimen was PBMCs, mostly from graft donor cells, collected 360 days after TCRalphabeta/CD19-depleted stem cell transplant. This sequence joins TRBV20-1 and TRBJ2-1, with D tentatively TRBD1 (5 bases). The clonotype was recovered from a boy in the first two years of life who had a stem cell transplant for acute myeloid leukemia, so the T cells may come from the graft donor. The CDR3 coding sequence is TGCAGTTCCCGATTCAGGGTGGGTGAGCAGTTCTTC. This codes for CSSRFRVGEQFF.